Each of the 16 T cell receptor beta chains below was sequenced from the same sample in a study of T cells in Graves' hyperthyroidism and ophthalmopathy. Amplification yielded TCR beta CDR3 regions, with RNA transcripts as the source. The HTBI primer set served for first-round RT-PCR of the TCR CDR3. Via MiXCR, TCRdb re-called the multiplex PCR reads, giving one row per CDR3 protein. This sample has some 490,000 distinct CDR3 sequences, with around a fifth found just once. Specimen: blood. These TCRs come from a woman in her seventies with Graves' ophthalmopathy.

This clonotype was picked up a small number of times. This rearrangement joins TRBV5-1 to TRBJ1-1; TRBD1 is a possible D gene (5 bases). Trimming removed 4 bases from V and 3 bases from J, with 19 bases in between. Germline CDR1 SGHRS, CDR2 YFSETQ. This CDR3 has 16 amino acids. The CDR3 sequence: CASSPEGRRPHTEAFF. In DNA form, the CDR3 reads TGCGCCAGCAGCCCTGAGGGGAGACGGCCGCACACTGAAGCTTTCTTT.

CDR3 DNA sequence: TGTGCCAGCAGTTACCAACAGGGGAACTATGGCTACACCTTC. Translation gives CASSYQQGNYGYTF. The gene calls are TRBV6-5 and TRBJ1-2; 7 positions match TRBD1. J was trimmed by 2 bases and V by 2 bases; bases with no gene match: 2. Germline V lookup: CDR1 MNHEY, CDR2 SVGAGI. The CDR3 totals 14 residues.

V gene TRBV18 combines with J gene TRBJ1-3; 7 bases align to TRBD1. Per germline, CDR1 KGHSH and CDR2 LQKENI. Trimming took 3 bases from V and 4 from J; bases not matched to a gene: 6. CDR3 length: 15 amino acids. The CDR3 nucleotides read TGTGCCAGCTCACCGTCGACAGGGCCGGGAAACACCATATATTTT. Translation: CASSPSTGPGNTIYF.

About this clonotype: At one end the junction does not follow the germline gene, possibly because of a read error. V and J are TRBV6-9 and TRBJ1-1, with D unresolved. Per germline, CDR1 MNHGY and CDR2 SVAAGI. CDR3 length: 14 amino acids. This CDR3 reads CASSYHQVNSEAFF. The CDR3 region has the DNA TGTGCCAGCAGTTACCACCAAGTGAACTCTGAAGCTTTCTTT.

On this clonotype itself: Relative to the germline gene, one junction end is altered; a read error may explain this. The rearrangement links TRBV27 to TRBJ2-1; 7 bases fit TRBD1. The CDR3 is 15 amino acids. Germline CDR1 is MNHEY and CDR2 is SMNVEV (reference sequence). Written as DNA, the CDR3 is TGTGCCACCAGTCCGGACAGGTTTCCTTACAATGAGCAGTTCTTC. Protein: CATSPDRFPYNEQFF.

Of note for this clonotype: This could be a read error, since a much larger clone is one nucleotide away. The chain couples TRBV12-3 or TRBV12-4 to TRBJ2-1; D may be TRBD2 (5 bases). CDR3 length: 13 residues. CDR3 amino acids: CACSIGLNNEQFF. As DNA, the CDR3 is TGTGCCTGCAGTATCGGACTCAACAATGAGCAGTTCTTC.

The V and J genes are TRBV20-1 and TRBJ2-5; 11 bases are shared with TRBD1. CDR1 DFQATT and CDR2 SNEGSKA come from the germline V gene (reference sequence). V lost 6 bases and J lost 4; bases outside the gene matches: 13. There are 16 residues in the CDR3. CDR3 DNA: TGCAGTGCCAGTGGGGACAGGGGGTTAGAGCGAGAGACCCAGTACTTC. Residues: CSASGDRGLERETQYF.

This clonotype was seen a handful of times. The chain combines TRBV6-1 with TRBJ1-2; D gene ambiguous. V lost 8 bases and J lost 0, with 10 bases in between. The length of the CDR3 is 13 residues. CDR1 is MNHNS and CDR2 is SASEGT in the germline V gene. Here the CDR3 DNA reads TGTGCCAGCCGCCCGATAGCTAACTATGGCTACACCTTC. This codes for CASRPIANYGYTF.

Only a few counts were recorded for this clonotype. The rearrangement uses TRBV6-1 and TRBJ2-7; D is unresolved. From germline, CDR1 is MNHNS and CDR2 SASEGT. The CDR3 length is 15 residues. V dropped 6 bases and J dropped 0 bases, with 15 bases sitting between them. CDR3 protein: CASRPSGLSSYEQYF. The CDR3 nucleotides are TGTGCCAGCAGGCCCTCCGGCCTGAGCTCCTACGAGCAGTACTTC.

This CDR3 is CASSPGTGRGGNTIYF. The CDR3 nucleotides read TGTGCCAGCAGCCCGGGGACAGGGAGAGGTGGAAACACCATATATTTT. The chain uses TRBV7-2 and TRBJ1-3, with 9 bases lining up with TRBD1. CDR3 length: 16 residues. Trimming took 5 bases from V and 3 from J; bases not matched to a gene: 8. Germline V gene lookup returns CDR1 SGHTA and CDR2 FQGNSA. The full variable domain, its missing parts supplied by reference TRBV7-2 and TRBJ1-3, is GAGVSQSPSNKVTEKGKDVELRCDPISGHTALYWYRQSLGQGLEFLIYFQGNSAPDKSGLPSDRFSAERTGGSVSTLTIQRTQQEDSAVYLCASSPGTGRGGNTIYFGEGSWLTVV.

This clonotype was seen repeatedly, ten times or more. This chain links TRBV11-2 with TRBJ2-7; 10 nucleotides match TRBD1. The CDR3 length is 14 residues. From germline, CDR1 is SGHAT and CDR2 FQNNGV. Trimming removed 4 bases from V and 5 bases from J; junction bases left unmatched: 5. The CDR3 region is CASSWTGGPHEQYF. CDR3 sequence (DNA): TGTGCCAGCAGCTGGACAGGGGGTCCCCACGAGCAGTACTTC.

This clonotype has more than one count but fewer than ten. V and J are TRBV27 and TRBJ2-7; D perhaps matches TRBD2 (5 bases). This CDR3 contains 14 residues. The germline V gene has CDR1 MNHEY and CDR2 SMNVEV (reference sequence). Trimming took off 4 bases at V and 0 bases at J, with 10 bases between the two ends. The CDR3 region has the DNA TGTGCCAGCAGTTACCAGCGGAACTCCTACGAGCAGTACTTC. Protein product: CASSYQRNSYEQYF.

This clonotype was seen many times. The rearrangement uses TRBV11-2 and TRBJ2-7; no clear D gene. CDR1 SGHAT and CDR2 FQNNGV come from the germline V gene. CDR3 length: 13 amino acids. Trimming removed 5 bases at V and 5 bases at J, with 13 bases between. The CDR3 nucleotides are TGTGCCAGCAGCCTACCCCCCTGGCACGAGCAGTACTTC. It encodes CASSLPPWHEQYF.

The gene calls are TRBV5-1 and TRBJ1-6; TRBD1 matches 10 bases. CDR1 and CDR2 from the germline V gene are SGHRS and YFSETQ. The V segment lost 3 bases and the J segment 9 bases; nucleotides outside the gene matches: 6. The CDR3 consists of 15 residues. DNA for the CDR3: TGCGCCAGCAGCTCGAAGACAGGGGGCTCTTCACCCCTCCACTTT. Translated, it gives CASSSKTGGSSPLHF.

Note on this clonotype: A much larger clone lies one base from this, so it may be a read error. V usage is TRBV6-2 or TRBV6-3 and J usage is TRBJ2-7; the D gene is possibly TRBD2 (5 bases). V was shortened by 2 bases and J by 6 bases, with 14 bases between the two germline ends. This CDR3 comprises 14 residues. Germline CDR1 is MNHEY and CDR2 is SVGEGT. The CDR3 DNA follows: TGTGCCAGCAGTTACCGGACTCCATTTAGCGAGCAGTACTTC. As protein: CASSYRTPFSEQYF.

This chain joins TRBV5-4 and TRBJ1-2; D unresolved. The CDR3 length is 15 residues. V was pared by 1 base and J by 7 bases, with 17 bases between. CDR1 SGHNT and CDR2 YYREEE come from the germline V gene (reference sequence). CDR3 DNA: TGTGCCAGCAGCTTGTCGGGATGGGGAATTGGTGGCTACACCTTC. It encodes CASSLSGWGIGGYTF. Combining the CDR3 with reference TRBV5-4 and TRBJ1-2 gives the whole variable domain ETGVTQSPTHLIKTRGQQVTLRCSSQSGHNTVSWYQQALGQGPQFIFQYYREEENGRGNFPPRFSGLQFPNYSSELNVNALELDDSALYLCASSLSGWGIGGYTFGSGTRLTVV.